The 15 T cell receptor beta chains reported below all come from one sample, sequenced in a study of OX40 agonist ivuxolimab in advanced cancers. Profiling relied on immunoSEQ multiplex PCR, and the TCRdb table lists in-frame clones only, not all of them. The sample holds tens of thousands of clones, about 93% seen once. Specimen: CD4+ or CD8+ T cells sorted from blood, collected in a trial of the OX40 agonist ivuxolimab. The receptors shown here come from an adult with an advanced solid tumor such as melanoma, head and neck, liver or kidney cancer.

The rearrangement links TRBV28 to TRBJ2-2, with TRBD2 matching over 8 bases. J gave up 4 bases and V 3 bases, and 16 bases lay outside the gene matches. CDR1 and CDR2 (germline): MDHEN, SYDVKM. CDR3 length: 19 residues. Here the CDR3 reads CASSFPGPFSGKGTGELFF. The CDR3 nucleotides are TGTGCCAGCAGTTTCCCAGGGCCCTTTAGCGGGAAAGGCACCGGGGAGCTGTTTTTT. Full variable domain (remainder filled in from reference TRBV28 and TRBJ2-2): DVKVTQSSRYLVKRTGEKVFLECVQDMDHENMFWYRQDPGLGLRLIYFSYDVKMKEKGDIPEGYSVSREKKERFSLILESASTNQTSMYLCASSFPGPFSGKGTGELFFGEGSRLTVL.

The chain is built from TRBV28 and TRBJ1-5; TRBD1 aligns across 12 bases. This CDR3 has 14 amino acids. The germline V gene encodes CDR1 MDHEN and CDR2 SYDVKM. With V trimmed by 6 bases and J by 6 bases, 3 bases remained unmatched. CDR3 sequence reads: CASRGQGASQPQHF. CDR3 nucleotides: TGTGCCAGCAGGGGACAGGGGGCGTCTCAGCCCCAGCATTTT.

Here the CDR3 DNA reads TGTGCCAGCAGCTCCGCACTGAACACTGAAGCTTTCTTT. Encoded protein: CASSSALNTEAFF. This chain joins TRBV5-4 and TRBJ1-1; D not certain. There are 13 residues in the CDR3. CDR1 SGHNT and CDR2 YYREEE come from the germline V gene (reference sequence). The V end lost 3 bases, the J end lost 0 bases, and 6 bases lay between the germline ends. The full variable domain, rest sourced from reference TRBV5-4 and TRBJ1-1, is ETGVTQSPTHLIKTRGQQVTLRCSSQSGHNTVSWYQQALGQGPQFIFQYYREEENGRGNFPPRFSGLQFPNYSSELNVNALELDDSALYLCASSSALNTEAFFGQGTRLTVV.

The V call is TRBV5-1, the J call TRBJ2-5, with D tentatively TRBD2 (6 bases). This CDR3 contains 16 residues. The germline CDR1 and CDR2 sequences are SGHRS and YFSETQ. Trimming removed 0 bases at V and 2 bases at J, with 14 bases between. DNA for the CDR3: TGCGCCAGCAGCTTGGCCATGTTTGGAGGGCAAGAGACCCAGTACTTC. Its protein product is CASSLAMFGGQETQYF.

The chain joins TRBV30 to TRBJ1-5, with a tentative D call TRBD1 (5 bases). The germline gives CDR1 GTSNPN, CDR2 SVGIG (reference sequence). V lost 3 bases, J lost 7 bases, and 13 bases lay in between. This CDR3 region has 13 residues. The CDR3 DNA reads TGTGCCTGGAGGTCACAGGCAGGGCAGCCCCAGCATTTT. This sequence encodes CAWRSQAGQPQHF.

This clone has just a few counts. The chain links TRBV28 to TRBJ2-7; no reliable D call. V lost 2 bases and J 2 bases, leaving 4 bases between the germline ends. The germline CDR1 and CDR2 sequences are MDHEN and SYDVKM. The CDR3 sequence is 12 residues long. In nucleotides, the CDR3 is TGTGCCAGCAGTTTACGTCCCTACGAGCAGTACTTC. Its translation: CASSLRPYEQYF.

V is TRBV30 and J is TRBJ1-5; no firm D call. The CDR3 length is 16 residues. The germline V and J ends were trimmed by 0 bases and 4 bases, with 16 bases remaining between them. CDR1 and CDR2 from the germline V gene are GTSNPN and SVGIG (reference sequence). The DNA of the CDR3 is TGTGCCTGGAGTGTACGGGGAACATTGAAGAATCAGCCCCAGCATTTT. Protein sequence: CAWSVRGTLKNQPQHF. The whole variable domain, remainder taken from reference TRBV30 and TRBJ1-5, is SQTIHQWPATLVQPVGSPLSLECTVEGTSNPNLYWYRQAAGRGLQLLFYSVGIGQISSEVPQNLSASRPQDRQFILSSKKLLLSDSGFYLCAWSVRGTLKNQPQHFGDGTRLSIL.

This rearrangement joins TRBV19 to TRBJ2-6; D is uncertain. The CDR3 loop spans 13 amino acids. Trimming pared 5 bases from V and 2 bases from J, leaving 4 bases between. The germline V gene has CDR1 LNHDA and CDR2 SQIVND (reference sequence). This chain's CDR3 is CASSGTGANVLTF. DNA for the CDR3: TGTGCCAGTAGTGGCACTGGGGCCAACGTCCTGACTTTC.

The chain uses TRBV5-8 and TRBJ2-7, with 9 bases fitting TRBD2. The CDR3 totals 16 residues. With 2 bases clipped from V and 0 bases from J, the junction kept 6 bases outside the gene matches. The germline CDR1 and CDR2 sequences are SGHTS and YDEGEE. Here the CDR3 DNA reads TGTGCCAGCAGCTTCCCCCGGACTAGCGACTCCTACGAGCAGTACTTC. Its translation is CASSFPRTSDSYEQYF.

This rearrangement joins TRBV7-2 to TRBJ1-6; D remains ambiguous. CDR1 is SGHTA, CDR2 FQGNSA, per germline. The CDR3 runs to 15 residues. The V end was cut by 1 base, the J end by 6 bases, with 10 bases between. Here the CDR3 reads CASSLVGTGNSPLHF. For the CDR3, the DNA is TGTGCCAGCAGCTTAGTCGGCACTGGTAATTCACCCCTCCACTTT.

CDR3: CASSRLGTDYYEQYF. The CDR3 DNA follows: TGTGCCAGCAGTCGGCTTGGGACAGACTACTACGAGCAGTACTTC. The chain has TRBV27 and TRBJ2-7, with 7 nucleotides matching TRBD1. The CDR3 runs to 15 residues. Trimming took 5 bases from V and 3 from J; bases not matched to a gene: 10. Per the germline V gene, CDR1 is MNHEY and CDR2 is SMNVEV (reference sequence).

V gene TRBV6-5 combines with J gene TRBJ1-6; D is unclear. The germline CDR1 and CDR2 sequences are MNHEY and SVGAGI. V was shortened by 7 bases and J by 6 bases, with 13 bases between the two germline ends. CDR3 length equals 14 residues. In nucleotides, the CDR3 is TGTGCCAGCACCCCGGGGTCCAGTAATTCACCCCTCCACTTT. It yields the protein CASTPGSSNSPLHF.

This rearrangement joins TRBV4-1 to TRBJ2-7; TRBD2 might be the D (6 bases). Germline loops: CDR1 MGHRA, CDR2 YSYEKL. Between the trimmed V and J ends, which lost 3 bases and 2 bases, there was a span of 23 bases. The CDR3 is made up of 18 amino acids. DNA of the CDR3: TGCGCCAGCAGCCAGGGTCTTGGCGGGAAGACTTCTACCTACGAGCAGTACTTC. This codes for CASSQGLGGKTSTYEQYF.

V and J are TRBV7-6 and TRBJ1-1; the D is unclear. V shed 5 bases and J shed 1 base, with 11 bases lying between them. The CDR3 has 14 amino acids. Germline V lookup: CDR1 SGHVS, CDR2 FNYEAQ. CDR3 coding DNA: TGTGCCAGCAGCCTGCTTCGGGGGAACACTGAAGCTTTCTTT. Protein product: CASSLLRGNTEAFF.

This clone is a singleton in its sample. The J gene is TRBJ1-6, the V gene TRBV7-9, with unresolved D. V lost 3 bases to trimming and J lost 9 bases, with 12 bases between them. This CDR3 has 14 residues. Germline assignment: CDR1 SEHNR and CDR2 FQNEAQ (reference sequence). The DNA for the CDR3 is TGTGCCAGCAGCTTTCCCGGGGTCCTTTCACCCCTCCACTTT. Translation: CASSFPGVLSPLHF.